This TCR beta chain was obtained from a study of blood T cell repertoires in COVID-19. At the level of the study: The samples span acute and convalescent COVID-19 from the United States, Italy and Spain.

CDR1 and CDR2 (germline): SGHRS, YFSETQ. This CDR3 contains 14 residues. V lost 2 bases to trimming and J lost 4 bases; unmatched junction nucleotides: 6. Clones were sequenced by immunoSEQ multiplex PCR, and TCRdb holds only the in-frame ones, with some missing. The sample lists around 70,000 clones, around 88% seen once, with under 2% in the top ten. The chain recombines TRBV5-1 with TRBJ2-7; TRBD1 aligns across 7 bases. This TCR derives from a woman aged 80 or older with active or convalescent COVID-19. Sequencing input: peripheral blood. The CDR3 loop is CASSFARGKYEQYF. Written as DNA, the CDR3 is TGCGCCAGCAGCTTCGCCAGGGGGAAGTACGAGCAGTACTTC.